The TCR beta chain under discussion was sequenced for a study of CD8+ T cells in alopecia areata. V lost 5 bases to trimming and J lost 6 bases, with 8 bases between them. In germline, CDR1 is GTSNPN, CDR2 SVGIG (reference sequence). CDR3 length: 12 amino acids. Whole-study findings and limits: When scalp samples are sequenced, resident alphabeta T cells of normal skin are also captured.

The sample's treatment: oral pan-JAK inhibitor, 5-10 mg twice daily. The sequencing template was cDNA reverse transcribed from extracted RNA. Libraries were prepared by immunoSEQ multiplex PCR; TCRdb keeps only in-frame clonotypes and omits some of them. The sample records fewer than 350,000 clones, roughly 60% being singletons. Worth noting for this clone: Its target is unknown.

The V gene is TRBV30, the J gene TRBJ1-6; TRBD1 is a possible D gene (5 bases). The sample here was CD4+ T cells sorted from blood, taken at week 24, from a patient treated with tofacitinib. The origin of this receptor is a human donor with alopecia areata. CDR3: CAWRDLNSPLHF. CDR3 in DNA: TGTGCCTGGCGGGACCTTAATTCACCCCTCCACTTT.